This T cell receptor beta chain stems from a study of control samples from healthy donors and cancer patients (dated by TCRdb to 2018 to 2020). The library was generated by the immunoSEQ multiplex PCR assay. Not all clones reach the TCRdb copy of this immuneACCESS table, which keeps in-frame sequences only. Checked studies attribute under half of the gap to unresolved V genes and leave the rest unexplained. Recorded for this sample are fewer than 80,000 clones; almost 90% of them occurred a single time. The ten largest clones take up 5.5% to 7% of the sample. Of note for this clone: Its antigen specificity is not known. Base qualities are missing; no much larger clone stands one base away.

Its CDR3 holds 14 amino acids, cysteine through phenylalanine. Of the read, only the CDR3 DNA is kept; its 42 bases are in frame from base 1. Trimming leaves V shorter by 6 bases and J shorter by 8 bases, with the junction holding 8 bases beyond the gene matches. Sequences MDHEN (CDR1) and SYDVKM (CDR2) are obtained from the germline V gene. This TCR was recovered from a man aged 55 to 69 with colorectal cancer. Recombination connected TRBV28 to TRBJ1-2; TRBD1 aligns with 11 central bases. The sequenced sample consisted of PBMCs. CDR3 reads: CASRGQGGLKGYTF. The nucleotide sequence reads as follows: TGTGCCAGCAGGGGACAGGGGGGCCTAAAGGGCTACACCTTC.